Included here is one T cell receptor (beta chain) sequence, with context. Repertoires were generated with immunoSEQ multiplex PCR, while TCRdb's copy carries only in-frame clones and drops some. Among around 30,000 clones, roughly 78% were seen once, and the ten largest hold about 15%. The sample comes from a study of T cells in localized non-small cell lung cancer. Source: peripheral blood, taken before any cancer treatment. The sequence came from a male donor older than 55 with stage III squamous cell lung carcinoma.

Written as DNA, the CDR3 is TGCGCCAGCAGCCAAGATGCCCCGGGCGGTCCCTATGGCTACACCTTC. Translated: CASSQDAPGGPYGYTF. V and J are TRBV4-1 and TRBJ1-2; D remains unclear. The V end was cut by 0 bases, the J end by 4 bases, with 15 bases between. The germline gives CDR1 MGHRA, CDR2 YSYEKL. The CDR3 is 16 residues long.